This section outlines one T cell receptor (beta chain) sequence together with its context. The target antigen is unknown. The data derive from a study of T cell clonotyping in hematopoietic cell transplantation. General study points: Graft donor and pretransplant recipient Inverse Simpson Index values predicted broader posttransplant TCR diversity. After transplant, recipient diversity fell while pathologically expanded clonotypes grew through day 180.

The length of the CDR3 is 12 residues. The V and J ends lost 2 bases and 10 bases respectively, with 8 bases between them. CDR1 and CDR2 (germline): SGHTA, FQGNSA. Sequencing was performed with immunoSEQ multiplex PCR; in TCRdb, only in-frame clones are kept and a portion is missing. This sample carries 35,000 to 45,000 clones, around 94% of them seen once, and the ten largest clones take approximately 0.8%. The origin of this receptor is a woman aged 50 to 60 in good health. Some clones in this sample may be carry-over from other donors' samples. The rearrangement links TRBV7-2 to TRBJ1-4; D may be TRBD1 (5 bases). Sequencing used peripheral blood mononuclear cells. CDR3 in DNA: TGTGCCAGCAGCTTAATGGGGGGAAAACTGTTTTTT. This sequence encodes CASSLMGGKLFF.